Shown below are 5 T cell receptor beta chains from a single sample sequenced in a study of control samples from healthy donors and cancer patients. TCRdb keeps only in-frame clones here, not all; method: immunoSEQ multiplex PCR. The table records roughly 140,000 clones, over 85% of them present only once. The sample taken for sequencing was blood. These receptors were collected from a man aged 45 to 65 in good health.

This chain joins TRBV7-2 and TRBJ1-4, with D possibly TRBD1 on 6 matching bases. Trimming took off 1 base at V and 3 bases at J, with 15 bases between the two ends. The CDR3 loop spans 17 amino acids. CDR1 and CDR2 (germline): SGHTA, FQGNSA. The CDR3 sequence is CASSLGGAGPSNEKLFF. The CDR3 nucleotides read TGTGCCAGCAGCTTAGGGGGGGCCGGGCCTTCTAATGAAAAACTGTTTTTT.

About this clone: The sample has other DNA sequences that encode this CDR3 too. The chain employs TRBV2 and TRBJ2-1; the D is unclear. The CDR3 totals 11 residues. With 4 bases removed from V and 6 bases from J, the gap between germline ends came to 4 bases. CDR1 is SNHLY and CDR2 is FYNNEI in the germline V gene. This chain's CDR3 is CASSVANEQFF. For the CDR3, the DNA is TGTGCCAGCAGTGTCGCCAATGAGCAGTTCTTC.

CDR3 loop: CASSLEGRLNEQYF. The CDR3 nucleotides are TGTGCCAGCAGCTTAGAAGGCAGGTTGAACGAGCAGTACTTC. This chain connects TRBV7-9 to TRBJ2-7; D gene uncertain. V shed 1 base and J shed 5 bases, with 12 bases lying between them. CDR1 is SEHNR and CDR2 is FQNEAQ in the germline V gene (reference sequence). CDR3 length: 14 amino acids.

A remark on this clone: A junction end diverges from the germline sequence, so it may reflect a read error. This chain links TRBV11-2 with TRBJ2-1; 13 nucleotides line up with TRBD2. CDR1 is SGHAT, CDR2 FQNNGV, per germline. The CDR3 totals 15 residues. In DNA, the CDR3 is TGTACCAGCAGCTTTTCGGGACTAGCGGGAACTGAGCAGTTCTTC. Residues: CTSSFSGLAGTEQFF.

The genes are TRBV11-2 and TRBJ2-3; D is possibly TRBD2 (6 bases). Trimming pared 1 base from V and 8 bases from J, leaving 10 bases between. The CDR3 extends over 13 amino acids. The germline V gene has CDR1 SGHAT and CDR2 FQNNGV. CDR3 loop: CASSLGSRGTQYF. DNA for the CDR3: TGTGCCAGCAGCTTAGGTTCGCGGGGTACGCAGTATTTT.